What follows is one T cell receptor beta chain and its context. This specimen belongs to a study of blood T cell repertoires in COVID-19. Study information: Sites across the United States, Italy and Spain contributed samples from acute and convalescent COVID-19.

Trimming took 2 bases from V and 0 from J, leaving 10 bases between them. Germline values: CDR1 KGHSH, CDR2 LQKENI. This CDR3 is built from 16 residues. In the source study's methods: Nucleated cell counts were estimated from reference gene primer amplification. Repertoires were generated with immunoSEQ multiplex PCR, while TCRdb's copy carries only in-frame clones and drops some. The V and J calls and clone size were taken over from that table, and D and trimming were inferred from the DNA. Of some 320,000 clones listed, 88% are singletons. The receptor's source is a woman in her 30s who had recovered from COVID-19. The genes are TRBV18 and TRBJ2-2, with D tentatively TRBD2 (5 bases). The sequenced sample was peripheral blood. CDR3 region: CASSPNSGANTGELFF. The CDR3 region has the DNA TGTGCCAGCTCACCAAACTCCGGGGCGAACACCGGGGAGCTGTTTTTT.